The 16 T cell receptor beta chains given below trace back to one sample, sequenced in a study of cytomegalovirus exposure and HLA in healthy donors. In the PCR, 60 Vbeta and 13 Jbeta primers were used. Sequenced by immunoSEQ multiplex PCR; TCRdb stores in-frame clones only, minus some. The sample includes 150,000 or so clones, roughly 82% of them seen just once. The sample consisted of PBMCs. The receptors shown here come from a woman between 45 and 60 years old in good health and CMV-seropositive.

The chain has TRBV2 and TRBJ1-4, with TRBD1 identical over 8 bases. Germline-derived CDR1 and CDR2 are SNHLY and FYNNEI. V trimming: 5 bases; J trimming: 4 bases; junction bases outside the gene matches: 9. The CDR3 covers 16 residues. The CDR3 here is CASSTGRGPDNEKLFF. In nucleotides, the CDR3 is TGTGCCAGCAGTACTGGCAGGGGGCCGGATAATGAAAAACTGTTTTTT.

This clone was picked up a small number of times. V is TRBV4-1 and J is TRBJ1-4, with 7 bases aligning to TRBD1. The CDR3 has 18 residues. The V gene end was trimmed by 2 bases and the J gene end by 0 bases; junction bases not matched to a gene: 9. Germline V gene data show CDR1 as MGHRA and CDR2 as YSYEKL. CDR3 DNA: TGCGCCAGCAGCCAACTCGGGACAGCACCGTCAACTAATGAAAAACTGTTTTTT. Protein product: CASSQLGTAPSTNEKLFF.

The chain recombines TRBV5-4 with TRBJ1-2, with TRBD1 matching 8 bases. This CDR3 is built from 14 residues. Germline V lookup: CDR1 SGHNT, CDR2 YYREEE (reference sequence). J gave up 5 bases and V 4 bases, and 7 bases lay outside the gene matches. CDR3 in amino acids: CASSEPGQVYGYTF. CDR3 nucleotides: TGTGCCAGCAGCGAACCGGGACAGGTTTATGGCTACACCTTC.

J is TRBJ2-1 and V is TRBV18; 13 bases agree with TRBD2. This CDR3 has 16 residues. Germline V lookup: CDR1 KGHSH, CDR2 LQKENI. J was trimmed by 1 base and V by 5 bases; bases with no gene match: 2. The CDR3 loop is CASSSLAGGSYNEQFF. In nucleotides, the CDR3 is TGTGCCAGCTCATCACTAGCGGGGGGGTCCTACAATGAGCAGTTCTTC.

The V gene is TRBV6-6, the J gene TRBJ2-3; 9 nucleotides align to TRBD2. The CDR3 has 13 amino acids. V shed 6 bases and J 6 bases; nucleotides not matched to a gene: 4. CDR1 is MNHNY, CDR2 SVGAGI, per germline (reference sequence). CDR3 sequence (DNA): TGTGCCAGCAGGGGCGGGGGGGTGGATACGCAGTATTTT. The encoded protein is CASRGGGVDTQYF.

This clone was picked up a small number of times. This chain connects TRBV15 to TRBJ2-7; D is unresolved. From germline, CDR1 is LNHNV and CDR2 YYDKDF (reference sequence). CDR3 length: 14 residues. V dropped 0 bases and J dropped 7 bases, with 13 bases sitting between them. Written as DNA, the CDR3 is TGTGCCACCAGCAGAGAGGCCGCGGTTGGAGAGCAGTACTTC. Its protein is CATSREAAVGEQYF.

CDR3 nucleotide sequence: TGTGCCAGCTCACCATCGGGACAGGGGGTCTATGGCTACACCTTC. Protein product: CASSPSGQGVYGYTF. This chain joins TRBV18 and TRBJ1-2; 11 nucleotides line up with TRBD1. V was clipped by 2 bases and J by 4 bases; unmatched bases: 3. This CDR3 region has 15 residues. Germline V gives CDR1 KGHSH, CDR2 LQKENI.

This chain's CDR3 is CASSPPPGGRCTDTQYF. In DNA form, the CDR3 reads TGTGCCAGCAGCCCACCACCAGGAGGCAGATGCACAGATACGCAGTATTTT. The chain is built from TRBV21-1 and TRBJ2-3; the listed D gene, TRBD2, was not tested against the DNA. TRBV21-1 corresponds to a pseudogene. This CDR3 has 17 amino acids.

This CDR3 reads CASSQEGGGSYNEQFF. CDR3 coding DNA: TGTGCCAGCAGCCAAGAGGGGGGTGGGTCCTACAATGAGCAGTTCTTC. This chain links TRBV4-2 with TRBJ2-1; perhaps TRBD2 as D (6 bases). The CDR3 contains 16 residues. Trimming shortened V by 0 bases and J by 1 base, and 10 bases separated the two germline ends. Germline V lookup: CDR1 LGHNA, CDR2 YNFKEQ.

The chain combines TRBV13 with TRBJ2-3; 7 bases fit TRBD2. Germline CDR1 is PRHDT and CDR2 is FYEKMQ (reference sequence). V was pared by 5 bases and J by 8 bases, with 1 base of the junction left unmatched. This CDR3 contains 11 residues. In DNA form, the CDR3 reads TGTGCCAGCAGCCCTAGCGGTACGCAGTATTTT. It encodes CASSPSGTQYF. Variable domain in full (rest from reference TRBV13 and TRBJ2-3): AAGVIQSPRHLIKEKRETATLKCYPIPRHDTVYWYQQGPGQDPQFLISFYEKMQSDKGSIPDRFSAQQFSDYHSELNMSSLELGDSALYFCASSPSGTQYFGPGTRLTVL.

This clone appeared a few times. J is TRBJ2-1 and V is TRBV28, with 15 bases matching TRBD2. CDR3 length equals 17 residues. The V and J ends lost 1 base and 10 bases, in that order; junction bases with no gene match: 8. Germline V lookup: CDR1 MDHEN, CDR2 SYDVKM. CDR3 amino acids: CASSLFRTSGGAREQFF. The CDR3 DNA follows: TGTGCCAGCAGTTTATTTAGGACTAGCGGGGGGGCACGGGAGCAGTTCTTC. Full variable domain (outside the CDR3, taken from reference TRBV28 and TRBJ2-1): DVKVTQSSRYLVKRTGEKVFLECVQDMDHENMFWYRQDPGLGLRLIYFSYDVKMKEKGDIPEGYSVSREKKERFSLILESASTNQTSMYLCASSLFRTSGGAREQFFGPGTRLTVL.

This clone has just one count. This sequence joins TRBV7-8 and TRBJ1-1, with TRBD1 as a possible D gene (5 bases). The CDR3 is made up of 14 amino acids. Germline assignment: CDR1 SGHVS and CDR2 FQNEAQ. V dropped 5 bases and J dropped 0 bases, with 10 bases sitting between them. CDR3: CASSTRAMNTEAFF. Here the CDR3 DNA reads TGTGCCAGCAGCACCAGGGCTATGAACACTGAAGCTTTCTTT.

The chain couples TRBV5-6 to TRBJ1-1, with 10 positions matching TRBD1. This CDR3 contains 16 residues. V shed 0 bases and J 3 bases; nucleotides not matched to a gene: 5. The germline V gene encodes CDR1 SGHDT and CDR2 YYEEEE. The DNA for the CDR3 is TGTGCCAGCAGCTTGGACCCGGGACAGGGGTACACTGAAGCTTTCTTT. It encodes CASSLDPGQGYTEAFF.

This chain uses TRBV7-9 with TRBJ2-6; TRBD1 aligns across 9 bases. V was pared by 3 bases and J by 1 base, with 1 base of the junction left unmatched. Germline CDR1 and CDR2: SEHNR and FQNEAQ (reference sequence). CDR3 length: 16 amino acids. The CDR3 reads CASSLGTGSGANVLTF. The DNA of the CDR3 is TGTGCCAGCAGCTTGGGGACAGGGTCTGGGGCCAACGTCCTGACTTTC.

The J gene is TRBJ1-5, the V gene TRBV25-1, with TRBD1 matching over 8 bases. The CDR3 has 17 amino acids. Trimming removed 6 bases from V and 5 bases from J; junction bases left unmatched: 15. Germline assignment: CDR1 MGHDK and CDR2 SYGVNS. The CDR3 sequence: CASRTGTGPLRHQPQHF. The CDR3 DNA reads as TGTGCCAGCAGAACCGGGACAGGCCCTTTGAGGCATCAGCCCCAGCATTTT.

This clone was counted only a few times. The chain recombines TRBV27 with TRBJ1-1; tentatively, D is TRBD1 (5 bases). V lost 2 bases and J lost 2, with 12 bases in between. This CDR3 has 15 amino acids. Germline V gene sequence: CDR1 MNHEY, CDR2 SMNVEV (reference sequence). The CDR3 DNA is TGTGCCAGCAGTTTAGATGGGGGACTAAACACTGAAGCTTTCTTT. Encoded protein: CASSLDGGLNTEAFF.